This TCR beta chain was retrieved from a study of T-cell reconstitution after alpha-beta-depleted transplantation in children. Overall study results and limits: Newly generated T cells supplied most T-cell counts and diversity one year post-transplant. By about two months after transplant, alpha-beta T cells reportedly arose from several hundred graft clones that had expanded. Surviving thymic progenitors and recipient T cells were the source of high TCRbeta diversity at day 60 in some patients.

A TCRbeta library incorporating unique molecular identifiers was prepared. MiXCR was run by TCRdb on the PCR reads, yielding one entry per CDR3 protein. Found here are about 200,000 distinct CDR3 sequences, approximately 7% of them singletons; the top ten hold about 5.5%. Per germline, CDR1 SGHRS and CDR2 YFSETQ. The CDR3 has 16 residues. The ends were cut back, 1 base at V and 5 bases at J, with 18 bases in the middle. A word on this clonotype: The antigen remains unidentified.

The V gene is TRBV5-1, the J gene TRBJ2-5, with a weak D call TRBD1 (7 bases). This material consisted of PBMCs, taken before TCRalphabeta/CD19-depleted stem cell transplant. The receptor was derived from a boy aged 2 to 10 with acute lymphoblastic leukemia, due to receive a stem cell transplant. CDR3 amino acids: CASSLQVAGGQETQYF. The CDR3 region has the DNA TGCGCCAGCAGCTTGCAGGTAGCAGGGGGGCAGGAGACCCAGTACTTC.